Following are 14 T cell receptor beta chains from one sample sequenced in a study of blood T cell repertoires in COVID-19. Sequencing was performed with immunoSEQ multiplex PCR; in TCRdb, only in-frame clones are kept and a portion is missing. The sample carries roughly 100,000 clones, roughly three quarters recorded once. Sequences were obtained from peripheral blood. Source of these receptors: a woman of 80 years or more with acute or convalescent COVID-19.

The chain recombines TRBV5-1 with TRBJ1-1; 7 nucleotides line up with TRBD1. Germline loops: CDR1 SGHRS, CDR2 YFSETQ. V lost 1 base, J lost 4 bases, and 4 bases stayed unmatched. The CDR3 consists of 14 residues. CDR3 protein: CASSLTGASTEAFF. The CDR3 coding sequence is TGCGCCAGCAGCTTGACAGGGGCGAGCACTGAAGCTTTCTTT.

The rearrangement joins TRBV5-1 to TRBJ1-5; maybe TRBD1 (6 bases). The CDR3 sequence is 14 residues long. The germline V and J ends were trimmed by 4 bases and 6 bases, with 14 bases remaining between them. Per the germline V gene, CDR1 is SGHRS and CDR2 is YFSETQ. In nucleotides, the CDR3 is TGCGCCAGCAGCCTACAGGGAGGGACTCAGCCCCAGCATTTT. Encoded protein: CASSLQGGTQPQHF.

This clone has ten or more counts. The chain has TRBV6-1 and TRBJ2-7; 11 bases line up with TRBD1. The trim removed 4 bases at V and 0 bases at J, leaving 5 bases unmatched. Germline V gene sequence: CDR1 MNHNS, CDR2 SASEGT. The CDR3 loop spans 16 amino acids. CDR3 sequence: CASSVGTGGSSYEQYF. As DNA, the CDR3 is TGTGCCAGCAGTGTTGGGACAGGGGGTAGCTCCTACGAGCAGTACTTC.

The rearrangement joins TRBV19 to TRBJ1-2; possible D gene TRBD1, 6 bases. The CDR3 consists of 14 residues. The germline gives CDR1 LNHDA, CDR2 SQIVND (reference sequence). V lost 8 bases to trimming and J lost 4 bases, with 17 bases between them. Here the CDR3 DNA reads TGTGCCAGTGACCCCGGGGGGACACCCTATGGCTACACCTTC. Amino acids: CASDPGGTPYGYTF.

This sequence joins TRBV19 and TRBJ2-2, with TRBD1 matching over 7 bases. The V and J ends lost 6 bases and 0 bases, in that order; junction bases with no gene match: 7. Germline assignment: CDR1 LNHDA and CDR2 SQIVND (reference sequence). The CDR3 loop spans 16 amino acids. The CDR3 region has the DNA TGTGCCAGTAGACCCCGACAGGGATCGAACACCGGGGAGCTGTTTTTT. Amino acids: CASRPRQGSNTGELFF.

The chain is built from TRBV2 and TRBJ2-5; 8 nucleotides match TRBD2. Trimming at V came to 0 bases and at J to 5 bases, leaving 8 bases not matched to a gene. The CDR3 covers 16 residues. Germline V gene lookup returns CDR1 SNHLY and CDR2 FYNNEI. CDR3 nucleotides: TGTGCCAGCAGTGAAGCCCAGTTCGGGGGGGTGGAGACCCAGTACTTC. This codes for CASSEAQFGGVETQYF.

This clone appeared a single time. The chain couples TRBV27 to TRBJ2-1, with TRBD2 matching over 11 bases. Per the germline V gene, CDR1 is MNHEY and CDR2 is SMNVEV (reference sequence). Germline trimming cut 6 bases from V and 6 bases from J; bases unmatched to any gene: 4. The CDR3 loop spans 14 amino acids. The CDR3 DNA follows: TGTGCCAGCAGGGTAGCGGGAGGGGGCAATGAGCAGTTCTTC. This translates into CASRVAGGGNEQFF.

Only one count was recorded for this clone. Relative to the germline gene, one junction end is altered; a read error may explain this. The V and J genes are TRBV24-1 and TRBJ2-7; D remains ambiguous. The CDR3 contains 13 residues. Germline-derived CDR1 and CDR2 are KGHDR and SFDVKD. The chain's CDR3 is CATSDGDSYEQYF. The CDR3 DNA sequence: TGTGCCACAAGTGACGGTGACTCCTACGAGCAGTACTTC.

V and J are TRBV6-1 and TRBJ1-5; 7 positions agree with TRBD1. Germline CDR1 reads MNHNS; CDR2 reads SASEGT. V shed 4 bases and J 0 bases; nucleotides not matched to a gene: 12. The CDR3 totals 18 residues. CDR3: CASSANRGGPYSNQPQHF. DNA for the CDR3: TGTGCCAGCAGTGCTAACAGGGGTGGACCTTATAGCAATCAGCCCCAGCATTTT.

The chain carries TRBV30 and TRBJ1-2; D uncertain. Germline V lookup: CDR1 GTSNPN, CDR2 SVGIG (reference sequence). V dropped 3 bases and J dropped 3 bases, with 17 bases sitting between them. The CDR3 extends over 15 amino acids. CDR3 protein: CAWRTLSRVDYGYTF. The CDR3 DNA reads TGTGCCTGGAGGACCCTGAGCCGGGTAGACTATGGCTACACCTTC.

The chain recombines TRBV4-2 with TRBJ1-3; 10 bases fit TRBD1. With V trimmed by 1 base and J by 0 bases, 3 bases remained unmatched. Germline V gene sequence: CDR1 LGHNA, CDR2 YNFKEQ. The CDR3 extends over 17 amino acids. In DNA, the CDR3 is TGTGCCAGCAGCCAAGGACAGGGGGCAACCTCTGGAAACACCATATATTTT. Translated, it gives CASSQGQGATSGNTIYF.

This chain links TRBV30 with TRBJ2-3; no clear D. Germline assignment: CDR1 GTSNPN and CDR2 SVGIG (reference sequence). Trimming shortened V by 4 bases and J by 8 bases, and 10 bases separated the two germline ends. This CDR3 is built from 11 residues. In DNA, the CDR3 is TGTGCCTGGAACCGCCTAGGTACGCAGTATTTT. Its protein product is CAWNRLGTQYF.

The J gene is TRBJ1-5, the V gene TRBV19, with D uncertain. The CDR3 is 15 amino acids. V lost 6 bases and J lost 0, with 12 bases in between. Germline loops: CDR1 LNHDA, CDR2 SQIVND (reference sequence). As DNA, the CDR3 is TGTGCCAGTAGGCCCTCGGTGAATAGCAATCAGCCCCAGCATTTT. Protein: CASRPSVNSNQPQHF.

The chain employs TRBV4-1 and TRBJ1-1; the match to TRBD1 covers 9 bases. The V gene end was trimmed by 3 bases and the J gene end by 5 bases; junction bases not matched to a gene: 13. The germline V gene has CDR1 MGHRA and CDR2 YSYEKL. The CDR3 spans 17 residues. CDR3 nucleotides: TGCGCCAGCAGCCAGAACCGGGACAGGGTTGGGGGGACTGAAGCTTTCTTT. Protein: CASSQNRDRVGGTEAFF.